This passage covers 2 T cell receptor beta chains from one sample sequenced in a study of T cells in Graves' hyperthyroidism and ophthalmopathy. Using RNA transcripts as the source, TCR beta CDR3 regions were amplified. The primer set for the first-round RT-PCR of the TCR CDR3 was HTBI. TCRdb fed the multiplex PCR reads into MiXCR, producing one record per CDR3 protein. Here the sample spans approximately 700,000 distinct CDR3 sequences, over 15% being singletons. Material: blood. The receptors were sampled from a man younger than 35 with Graves' hyperthyroidism.

This clonotype has a handful of counts. CDR3 coding DNA: TGTGCCAGCAGTTTCGGAGCGGGAGAGAGTGAGACCCAGTACTTC. Amino acids: CASSFGAGESETQYF. The chain joins TRBV27 to TRBJ2-5; 8 bases fit TRBD2. Germline-derived CDR1 and CDR2 are MNHEY and SMNVEV (reference sequence). The CDR3 totals 15 residues. V trimming: 3 bases; J trimming: 5 bases; junction bases outside the gene matches: 8.

The chain joins TRBV6-8 to TRBJ2-7; D is perhaps TRBD2 (5 bases). Germline V gives CDR1 MNHGY, CDR2 SAAAGT. The CDR3 extends over 14 amino acids. V was shortened by 10 bases and J by 2 bases, with 18 bases between the two germline ends. CDR3 nucleotides: TGTGCCATCATCCGGGGTGGGAGCACCTACGAGCAGTACTTC. This sequence encodes CAIIRGGSTYEQYF.